Shown below are 20 T cell receptor beta chains from a single sample sequenced in a study of blood T cell repertoires in COVID-19. Sequencing was performed with immunoSEQ multiplex PCR; in TCRdb, only in-frame clones are kept and a portion is missing. This table holds 55,000 to 80,000 clones, around 85% found once. The sequencing input was peripheral blood. These receptors were obtained from a man in his 60s with acute or convalescent COVID-19.

The gene calls are TRBV7-6 and TRBJ2-1; D may be TRBD1 (6 bases). This CDR3 comprises 15 residues. Germline loops: CDR1 SGHVS, CDR2 FNYEAQ. Trimming took off 1 base at V and 5 bases at J, with 12 bases between the two ends. CDR3 DNA: TGTGCCAGCAGCTTAGAGGGGACACCCGACAATGAGCAGTTCTTC. It specifies CASSLEGTPDNEQFF. Combining the CDR3 with reference TRBV7-6 and TRBJ2-1 gives the whole variable domain GAGVSQSPRYKVTKRGQDVALRCDPISGHVSLYWYRQALGQGPEFLTYFNYEAQQDKSGLPNDRFSAERPEGSISTLTIQRTEQRDSAMYRCASSLEGTPDNEQFFGPGTRLTVL.

This rearrangement joins TRBV30 to TRBJ1-2; D unresolved. The germline CDR1 and CDR2 sequences are GTSNPN and SVGIG (reference sequence). V shed 7 bases and J shed 6 bases, with 12 bases lying between them. The CDR3 extends over 11 amino acids. The CDR3 region is CAYRQGNGYTF. DNA for the CDR3: TGTGCCTACCGACAAGGAAATGGCTACACCTTC.

The V call is TRBV21-1, the J call TRBJ2-3; the table's D call, TRBD1, has no DNA check behind it. TRBV21-1 corresponds to a pseudogene. This CDR3 region has 13 residues. CDR3 protein: CASSNETGDTQYF. CDR3 nucleotides: TGTGCCAGCAGCAACGAGACAGGGGATACGCAGTATTTT.

This rearrangement joins TRBV5-6 to TRBJ1-1; D not certain. V was pared by 0 bases and J by 8 bases, with 5 bases between. Germline CDR1 and CDR2: SGHDT and YYEEEE. The CDR3 length is 11 residues. CDR3 in amino acids: CASSLDREAFF. CDR3 DNA sequence: TGTGCCAGCAGCTTGGATCGGGAAGCTTTCTTT.

The chain uses TRBV12-2 and TRBJ1-4. TRBV12-2 is deemed a pseudogene. The CDR3 is 19 residues long. The DNA for the CDR3 is TGTGCAAGTCCCGTTCCTCCCGCTAGTCTGGCGTTGGCTAATGAAAAACTGTTTTTT. This encodes CASPVPPASLALANEKLFF.

The chain joins TRBV27 to TRBJ1-6; D uncertain. The CDR3 contains 15 residues. The germline gives CDR1 MNHEY, CDR2 SMNVEV (reference sequence). Trimming removed 2 bases at V and 7 bases at J, with 12 bases between. The CDR3 sequence: CASSLGGRPNSPLHF. The CDR3 region has the DNA TGTGCCAGCAGTTTAGGAGGTCGGCCCAATTCACCCCTCCACTTT.

This chain joins TRBV24-1 and TRBJ2-1, with D possibly matching TRBD2 (5 bases). Trimming took off 5 bases at V and 9 bases at J, with 10 bases between the two ends. The CDR3 contains 12 residues. The germline V gene encodes CDR1 KGHDR and CDR2 SFDVKD. The CDR3 DNA reads TGTGCCACCAGTGGGGCGGCGGGTGAGCAGTTCTTC. This encodes CATSGAAGEQFF.

This clone was counted once. In the same sample, other DNA sequences code for this CDR3. The chain carries TRBV30 and TRBJ1-1; tentatively, D is TRBD1 (5 bases). The germline V gene has CDR1 GTSNPN and CDR2 SVGIG (reference sequence). The CDR3 is 14 amino acids. V was pared by 0 bases and J by 5 bases, with 13 bases between. The CDR3 protein is CAWSVLGGGTEAFF. CDR3 nucleotides: TGTGCCTGGAGTGTACTCGGGGGGGGGACTGAAGCTTTCTTT.

The J gene is TRBJ2-2, the V gene TRBV6-5, with 8 bases that match TRBD1. This CDR3 contains 13 residues. Germline loops: CDR1 MNHEY, CDR2 SVGAGI. Trimming removed 8 bases from V and 4 bases from J; junction bases left unmatched: 3. CDR3 DNA: TGTGCCAGCCGCACAGGGGGCACCGGGGAGCTGTTTTTT. Residues: CASRTGGTGELFF.

The V call is TRBV11-2, the J call TRBJ2-7; TRBD2 is a possible D gene (5 bases). The germline V and J ends were trimmed by 1 base and 6 bases, with 7 bases remaining between them. In germline, CDR1 is SGHAT, CDR2 FQNNGV. The CDR3 extends over 12 amino acids. CDR3 nucleotide sequence: TGTGCCAGCAGCTTAGTGAGGGTCGAGCAGTACTTC. As protein: CASSLVRVEQYF.

This clone was found once. This rearrangement joins TRBV7-9 to TRBJ2-2; TRBD1 matches 8 bases. The CDR3 runs 15 residues. V lost 3 bases and J lost 0; bases outside the gene matches: 0. Looked up from germline, CDR1 is SEHNR and CDR2 is FQNEAQ (reference sequence). The chain's CDR3 is CASSLTGANTGELFF. For the CDR3, the DNA is TGTGCCAGCAGCTTGACAGGGGCGAACACCGGGGAGCTGTTTTTT.

The rearrangement joins TRBV27 to TRBJ2-5; 10 nucleotides match TRBD2. The trim removed 1 base at V and 0 bases at J, leaving 5 bases unmatched. CDR3 length equals 17 residues. Germline V lookup: CDR1 MNHEY, CDR2 SMNVEV (reference sequence). The CDR3, as DNA: TGTGCCAGCAGTTTATTTTCTAGCGGGAGTTACCAAGAGACCCAGTACTTC. Translation gives CASSLFSSGSYQETQYF.

This clone was observed a few times. Here the CDR3 DNA reads TGTGCCAGCAGTTTATTTAGTAGCAATCAGCCCCAGCATTTT. Translated, it gives CASSLFSSNQPQHF. The rearrangement links TRBV28 to TRBJ1-5; D gene ambiguous. Germline lookup yields CDR1 MDHEN and CDR2 SYDVKM. V shed 1 base and J shed 0 bases, with 4 bases lying between them. This CDR3 spans 14 amino acids.

This chain connects TRBV5-1 to TRBJ1-3; 7 bases map to TRBD1. The CDR3 contains 15 residues. Germline values: CDR1 SGHRS, CDR2 YFSETQ. The V segment lost 0 bases and the J segment 4 bases; nucleotides outside the gene matches: 4. This CDR3 reads CASSLGQGRGNTIYF. DNA for the CDR3: TGCGCCAGCAGCTTGGGACAGGGAAGAGGAAACACCATATATTTT.

V and J are TRBV9 and TRBJ2-3, with D unresolved. CDR1 is SGDLS, CDR2 YYNGEE, per germline. Deletions cut 3 bases from V and 4 bases from J, with 12 bases between. CDR3 length equals 14 residues. The CDR3 DNA is TGTGCCAGCAGCGCCGATGCCCGGGCAGATACGCAGTATTTT. Translating gives CASSADARADTQYF.

The chain recombines TRBV7-2 with TRBJ2-1; 7 bases fit TRBD1. J lost 10 bases, V lost 2 bases, and 8 bases had no gene match. The CDR3 runs to 14 residues. Germline V gene sequence: CDR1 SGHTA, CDR2 FQGNSA. The CDR3 loop reads CASSLRHRGGEQFF. The CDR3 region has the DNA TGTGCCAGCAGCTTACGGCACAGGGGCGGAGAGCAGTTCTTC.

The V gene is TRBV24-1, the J gene TRBJ1-5, with 7 bases identical to TRBD1. The CDR3 covers 14 residues. After removal of 3 bases from V and 6 bases from J, the junction contained 4 bases not matched to a gene. Per germline, CDR1 KGHDR and CDR2 SFDVKD. As DNA, the CDR3 is TGTGCCACCAGTGATCCGACAGGGATTCAGCCCCAGCATTTT. Its translation is CATSDPTGIQPQHF.

The table lists this clone with a count of one. This chain links TRBV6-2 or TRBV6-3 with TRBJ2-7; 12 positions match TRBD2. J was trimmed by 7 bases and V by 4 bases; bases with no gene match: 14. CDR3 length equals 17 residues. Germline CDR1 and CDR2: MNHEY and SVGEGT. This CDR3 reads CASSFLRRLAGVGEQYF. The CDR3, as DNA: TGTGCCAGCAGTTTCCTCCGAAGACTAGCGGGAGTAGGAGAGCAGTACTTC.

The chain has TRBV21-1 and TRBJ1-2; the D call in the table, TRBD1, was not verified against the DNA. TRBV21-1 is annotated as a pseudogene. The CDR3 is 11 residues long. This CDR3 is CATARVDGYTF. The CDR3, as DNA: TGTGCCACTGCCAGGGTCGACGGCTACACCTTC.

The V call is TRBV6-5, the J call TRBJ2-3, with TRBD2 identical over 7 bases. The CDR3 covers 15 residues. Germline CDR1 and CDR2: MNHEY and SVGAGI. The J segment lost 0 bases and the V segment lost 7 bases, leaving 7 bases of the junction unmatched. The CDR3 DNA sequence: TGTGCCAGCAAACGGGACTACCGTAGCACAGATACGCAGTATTTT. It encodes CASKRDYRSTDTQYF.